The rows below give T cell receptor beta chains drawn from one sample of a study of shared T cell receptors in the human thymus. TCRdb's copy holds only in-frame clones and misses some; the assay was immunoSEQ multiplex PCR. The sample yields 500,000 to 550,000 clones, approximately 80% seen once. The sample also formed part of further work on human thymus T cells.

The specimen sequenced was thymocytes. These TCRs come from a boy in the first two years of life with a congenital heart defect. The CDR3 runs from the conserved cysteine through the conserved F or W. Each record gives: J gene, D gene, V gene, clone size, CDR3 length, CDR3 protein. The D gene is left open where the match is weak. Size tells how often a clone was seen (once, few, many) or the class of an expanded clone, and some rows leave it out.

>TRBJ2-2|TRBD2|TRBV5-1|few|17
CASSLGTSGRVTGELFF
>TRBJ2-1|TRBD2|TRBV27|once|17
CASSSRPSGSSYNEQFF
>TRBJ2-7|TRBD1|TRBV4-3|NA|14
CASSQEGQGHEQYF
>TRBJ2-1|TRBD2|TRBV5-1|NA|15
CASSPGLAGHNEQFF
>TRBJ1-2|TRBD1|TRBV10-3|NA|15
CAIRKWTGGSTGYTF
>TRBJ2-6|NA|TRBV5-1|NA|19
CASSTTRQGTTKGANVLTF
>TRBJ2-7|NA|TRBV7-9|NA|16
CASSPTQGGRSYEQYF
>TRBJ1-4|TRBD1|TRBV6-1|few|13
CASSKGAREKLFF
>TRBJ2-5|TRBD2|TRBV6-6|NA|16
CASSTLGLAGDETQYF
>TRBJ1-2|TRBD1|TRBV11-2|NA|18
CASSLEPPPPGQGYGYTF
>TRBJ1-1|NA|TRBV6-5|few|15
CASSYVGHPNTEAFF
>TRBJ1-1|NA|TRBV13|few|12
CASSSQNTEAFF
>TRBJ2-1|NA|TRBV9|NA|14
CASSVGLGANEQFF
>TRBJ2-7|TRBD1|TRBV7-2|NA|14
CASSTRDRFYEQYF
>TRBJ2-2|TRBD2|TRBV5-1|NA|15
CASYYSGGNTGELFF
>TRBJ2-2|NA|TRBV5-4|few|17
CASSLERGTSNTGELFF
>TRBJ2-1|TRBD2|TRBV29-1|few|14
CSPNRTSGYNEQFF
>TRBJ2-5|NA|TRBV4-1|once|11
CASSTRETQYF
>TRBJ1-1|TRBD1|TRBV6-1|NA|15
CASRDPGQVRPEAFF
>TRBJ2-5|TRBD2|TRBV4-2|NA|20
CASSQEEREGFEHGSGEQYF
>TRBJ2-1|NA|TRBV10-3|NA|16
CAISLTGTPYTNEQFF
>TRBJ1-2|NA|TRBV29-1|NA|13
CSVEDPGGYGYTF
>TRBJ2-7|TRBD1|TRBV7-2|NA|14
CASSDPGGAYEQYF
>TRBJ2-7|NA|TRBV7-2|NA|13
CASRGRISYEQYF
>TRBJ1-1|NA|TRBV5-4|NA|14
CASSLSGRNTEAFF
>TRBJ2-7|TRBD1|TRBV7-8|few|17
CASSKTPRTGHNYEQYF
>TRBJ2-3|NA|TRBV5-4|NA|14
CASSLGGGTDTQYF
>TRBJ2-7|NA|TRBV13|NA|13
CASSLTPRDEQYF
>TRBJ2-1|NA|TRBV5-6|NA|13
CASSFLQNIEQFF
>TRBJ1-4|NA|TRBV28|NA|16
CASSLGTDRLNEKLFF
>TRBJ1-2|NA|TRBV28|NA|15
CASSFLRERSYGYTF
>TRBJ2-7|NA|TRBV18|NA|17
CASSPQVKGRGSYEQYF
>TRBJ2-7|NA|TRBV30|NA|14
CAWMPVTGFYEQYF
>TRBJ2-1|NA|TRBV29-1|NA|15
CSVGTASGLYNEQFF
>TRBJ2-5|NA|TRBV7-9|NA|14
CASSQTGCQETQYF
>TRBJ2-2|TRBD2|TRBV4-3|NA|17
CASSQDGGGPSTGELFF
>TRBJ2-1|TRBD2|TRBV5-4|few|15
CASSLEISGGNEQFF
>TRBJ2-7|NA|TRBV4-2|NA|17
CASSQDLRVLYMDEQYF
>TRBJ2-3|NA|TRBV1|NA|16
CTSSQGKREVTDTQYF
>TRBJ2-7|NA|TRBV5-1|NA|15
CASSLGLELKYEQYF
>TRBJ2-3|TRBD2|TRBV10-1|NA|13
CASSEAGVDTQYF
>TRBJ2-1|TRBD2|TRBV14|NA|19
CASSHSTLTGGPVSYEQFF
>TRBJ1-5|NA|TRBV15|NA|19
CATSRDEESGNYSNQPQHF
>TRBJ2-1|TRBD2|TRBV7-2|NA|16
CASSSNSGRRTHEQFF
>TRBJ2-5|TRBD2|TRBV6-6|NA|15
CASSCSGRGQETQYF
>TRBJ2-1|TRBD2|TRBV7-8|NA|17
CASSTPLAGGPLNEQFF
>TRBJ2-3|TRBD2|TRBV4-3|NA|20
CASSQESGTSGKLRTDTQYF
>TRBJ1-2|NA|TRBV6-5|NA|15
CASSYRLSYFYGYTF
>TRBJ2-3|TRBD2|TRBV10-3|NA|14
CAIRLAGVTDTQYF
>TRBJ2-5|TRBD2|TRBV9|once|16
CASSVGMAGETETQYF
>TRBJ1-1|TRBD1|TRBV7-6|NA|16
CASSLGTGHGNTEAFF
>TRBJ2-1|NA|TRBV5-1|NA|14
CASSPVGPYNEQFF
>TRBJ1-1|NA|TRBV2|NA|13
CASSAQTDAEAFF
>TRBJ2-2|NA|TRBV10-1|NA|14
CASSEGRRPGELFF
>TRBJ2-1|NA|TRBV30|NA|15
CAPNRAGVGYNEQFF